The sequence of this T cell receptor beta chain was determined in a study of blood T cell repertoires in COVID-19. Study in general: Samples came from the United States, Italy and Spain, spanning acute and convalescent COVID-19. T cells, B-cell-depleted T cells, or PBMCs provided the cDNA or gDNA that served as material.

V lost 0 bases and J lost 9, with 12 bases in between. Germline lookup yields CDR1 GTSNPN and CDR2 SVGIG (reference sequence). This CDR3 comprises 14 residues. In the authors' methods: Reference gene primer amplification gave estimated nucleated cell counts. Libraries were prepared by immunoSEQ multiplex PCR; TCRdb keeps only in-frame clonotypes and omits some of them. V and J calls and clone size are copied from that table; D and trimming were computed from the DNA. The sample holds 80,000 to 95,000 clones, about 76% seen once. The sequence derives from a man older than 75 with acute or convalescent COVID-19. Sample: peripheral blood. The V gene is TRBV30, the J gene TRBJ1-6; D is uncertain. The CDR3: CAWSVSGEGSPLHF. The CDR3 region has the DNA TGTGCCTGGAGTGTAAGCGGCGAGGGTTCACCCCTCCACTTT. Supplemented by reference TRBV30 and TRBJ1-6, the full variable domain reads SQTIHQWPATLVQPVGSPLSLECTVEGTSNPNLYWYRQAAGRGLQLLFYSVGIGQISSEVPQNLSASRPQDRQFILSSKKLLLSDSGFYLCAWSVSGEGSPLHFGNGTRLTVT.